Listed here are 20 T cell receptor beta chains from one sample, sequenced in a study of Graves' ophthalmopathy and Graves' hyperthyroidism. The authors amplified TCR beta CDR3 regions, and they did so from RNA transcripts for repertoire sequencing. RT-PCR was first run with HTBI primers, then multiplex PCR in a second round. TCRdb ran MiXCR on the multiplex PCR reads and lists one entry per CDR3 protein. The table records 600,000 to 950,000 distinct CDR3 sequences, 40% of them present only once. The sequenced material came from peripheral blood. Source of these receptors: an adult man with Graves' ophthalmopathy.

For the CDR3, the DNA is TGTGCCAGCAGTGTCCAGGGTGGGATCTATGGCTACACCTTC. Protein: CASSVQGGIYGYTF. V usage is TRBV6-1 and J usage is TRBJ1-2; D might be TRBD1 (5 bases). CDR1 MNHNS and CDR2 SASEGT come from the germline V gene. There are 14 residues in the CDR3. V lost 4 bases and J lost 4, with 13 bases in between.

The CDR3 nucleotides read TGTGCCAGCAGCCAAGGGCGTACAGCTTTCTTT. Translated: CASSQGRTAFF. This chain uses TRBV7-8 with TRBJ1-1; no definite D call. The V gene's germline CDR1 is SGHVS and CDR2 FQNEAQ. The CDR3 consists of 11 residues. V lost 5 bases and J lost 10, with 11 bases in between. The full variable domain, its missing parts supplied by reference TRBV7-8 and TRBJ1-1, is GAGVSQSPRYKVAKRGQDVALRCDPISGHVSLFWYQQALGQGPEFLTYFQNEAQLDKSGLPSDRFFAERPEGSVSTLKIQRTQQEDSAVYLCASSQGRTAFFGQGTRLTVV.

V gene TRBV19 combines with J gene TRBJ1-5; no clear D. This CDR3 has 14 amino acids. Per the germline V gene, CDR1 is LNHDA and CDR2 is SQIVND (reference sequence). The ends were cut back, 3 bases at V and 5 bases at J, with 11 bases in the middle. The CDR3 here is CASSIRGTHQPQHF. CDR3 nucleotide sequence: TGTGCCAGTAGTATCCGGGGAACCCATCAGCCCCAGCATTTT.

The count of this clonotype is one. One end of the junction fails to match germline, which may point to a read error. The rearrangement links TRBV15 to TRBJ2-5; D possibly uses TRBD1 or TRBD2 (5 bases each). Judging by the DNA end, TRBJ2-1 fits better; the J call may be wrong. Germline-derived CDR1 and CDR2 are LNHNV and YYDKDF (reference sequence). The CDR3 is 15 residues long. The CDR3 reads CASSQEGRLYNEQFF. CDR3 sequence (DNA): TGTGCCAGCAGCCAAGAGGGACGGCTTTACAATGAACAGTTCTTC.

This clonotype was detected a few times. The V gene is TRBV7-2, the J gene TRBJ1-2; D remains unclear. V was cut by 5 bases and J by 1 base, with 20 bases left in between. Germline V CDR1 and CDR2: SGHTA, FQGNSA. The CDR3 has 17 residues. The CDR3 spells CASSQDGGGTRNYGYTF. CDR3 sequence (DNA): TGTGCCAGCAGCCAAGATGGTGGAGGCACTCGTAACTATGGCTACACCTTC.

This chain uses TRBV2 with TRBJ1-2; D is unresolved. The germline gives CDR1 SNHLY, CDR2 FYNNEI. CDR3 length: 11 amino acids. Trimming took 6 bases from V and 7 from J, leaving 9 bases between them. The CDR3 nucleotides are TGTGCCAGCAGCATCTCGGGTGGCTACACCTTC. This sequence encodes CASSISGGYTF.

The V and J genes are TRBV15 and TRBJ2-2, with a possible D match to TRBD1 (6 bases). The CDR3 sequence is 15 residues long. Germline assignment: CDR1 LNHNV and CDR2 YYDKDF (reference sequence). Trimming stripped 4 bases from V and 3 bases from J, with 12 bases between. The chain's CDR3 is CATSIFRGYTGELFF. The CDR3 coding sequence is TGTGCCACCAGCATTTTCAGGGGTTACACCGGGGAGCTGTTTTTT.

There are a few counts of this clonotype. The CDR3 here is CASATPSQETQYF. For the CDR3, the DNA is TGTGCCAGCGCGACACCTTCGCAAGAGACCCAGTACTTC. The V gene is TRBV6-1, the J gene TRBJ2-5; D not certain. CDR3 length equals 13 residues. The V gene's germline CDR1 is MNHNS and CDR2 SASEGT. V was clipped by 8 bases and J by 2 bases, with 12 bases between them.

There are a few counts of this clonotype. Given the absence of the conserved phenylalanine or tryptophan at the CDR3 end, a read error is likely. No DNA is shown, since the ends of the CDR3 on it are uncertain; the CDR3 is the one TCRdb lists. This rearrangement joins TRBV7-3 to TRBJ2-5; no DNA check was done on the table's D call, TRBD1. The length of the CDR3 is 15 amino acids, counting both ends. Per the germline V gene, CDR1 is SGHTA and CDR2 is FQGTGA. This CDR3 is CASSPPRTKEETQYL.

This clonotype was recorded only once. A much larger clone sits a single nucleotide away, making a read error possible. This is likely a read error, given that the CDR3 carries no conserved phenylalanine or tryptophan at its end. The chain recombines TRBV2 with TRBJ2-7; 12 nucleotides match TRBD1. CDR3 length equals 12 residues. CDR1 SNHLY and CDR2 FYNNEI come from the germline V gene. The V gene end was trimmed by 9 bases and the J gene end by 5 bases; junction bases not matched to a gene: 2. The chain's CDR3 is CASGTGGNEQYL. CDR3 nucleotides: TGTGCCAGTGGGACAGGGGGCAACGAGCAGTACCTC.

Worth noting for this clonotype: A much larger clone differs by one base, so this may be a read error. The rearrangement joins TRBV5-6 to TRBJ1-2, with D uncertain. The CDR3 length is 13 residues. Germline V gene data show CDR1 as SGHDT and CDR2 as YYEEEE. Here the CDR3 DNA reads TGTGCCAGCAGCTTTGGGCGTGGATATGGCTGCACCTTC. Translating it yields CASSFGRGYGCTF.

This CDR3 reads CASSFPRLQETQYF. For the CDR3, the DNA is TGTGCCAGCAGTTTCCCCCGGCTACAAGAGACCCAGTACTTC. The chain combines TRBV12-3 or TRBV12-4 with TRBJ2-5; D uncertain. The V end lost 3 bases, the J end lost 2 bases, and 10 bases lay between the germline ends. The CDR3 spans 14 residues.

This clonotype was seen more than once but under ten times. The V gene is TRBV10-3, the J gene TRBJ1-1; 8 nucleotides agree with TRBD1. Trimming took 3 bases from V and 1 from J; bases not matched to a gene: 4. The CDR3 sequence is 15 residues long. Germline V gene sequence: CDR1 ENHRY, CDR2 SYGVKD. CDR3 DNA: TGTGCCATCAGTGAATGGACAGGGCGGAACACTGAAGCTTTCTTT. Amino acid sequence: CAISEWTGRNTEAFF.

This clonotype has just a few counts. The genes are TRBV6-5 and TRBJ1-4; no clear D. CDR3 size: 14 residues. V gave up 6 bases and J gave up 0 bases, with 8 bases separating them. The germline V gene encodes CDR1 MNHEY and CDR2 SVGAGI. CDR3 in amino acids: CASRAAATNEKLFF. For the CDR3, the DNA is TGTGCCAGCAGGGCAGCGGCAACTAATGAAAAACTGTTTTTT.

This clonotype was seen only a few times. V is TRBV12-3 or TRBV12-4 and J is TRBJ2-5; 8 bases match TRBD1. CDR3 length: 15 amino acids. The V segment lost 3 bases and the J segment 4 bases; nucleotides outside the gene matches: 7. CDR3 sequence: CASSFGRTGTETQYF. DNA of the CDR3: TGTGCCAGCAGTTTTGGGAGGACAGGGACAGAGACCCAGTACTTC.

This clonotype was seen more than once but under ten times. V and J are TRBV9 and TRBJ2-7; D not certain. The V end lost 0 bases, the J end lost 6 bases, and 13 bases lay between the germline ends. CDR3 length equals 14 residues. CDR1 SGDLS and CDR2 YYNGEE come from the germline V gene. The CDR3 region is CASSVEDRRAEQYF. The CDR3 DNA follows: TGTGCCAGCAGCGTAGAGGATCGACGGGCCGAGCAGTACTTC.

A single count supports this clonotype. V and J are TRBV20-1 and TRBJ2-5; 8 nucleotides align to TRBD1. The CDR3 has 13 amino acids. J gave up 4 bases and V 5 bases, and 6 bases lay outside the gene matches. The V gene's germline CDR1 is DFQATT and CDR2 SNEGSKA (reference sequence). The CDR3 loop reads CSALQGGRETQYF. The CDR3 DNA follows: TGCAGTGCTTTACAGGGGGGTCGAGAGACCCAGTACTTC.

In this sample, this clonotype turned up many times. This chain uses TRBV12-3 or TRBV12-4 with TRBJ1-1; D call uncertain. The germline V and J ends were trimmed by 4 bases and 2 bases, with 5 bases remaining between them. This CDR3 has 12 residues. The CDR3 sequence is CASSWLNTEAFF. The CDR3 DNA reads TGTGCCAGCAGTTGGTTAAACACTGAAGCTTTCTTT.

The chain recombines TRBV15 with TRBJ1-1, with D unclear. V dropped 0 bases and J dropped 7 bases, with 12 bases sitting between them. The CDR3 is made up of 14 amino acids. Germline V gene sequence: CDR1 LNHNV, CDR2 YYDKDF (reference sequence). CDR3 amino acids: CATSRDSNTGEAFF. CDR3 sequence (DNA): TGTGCCACCAGCAGAGATTCGAACACCGGTGAAGCTTTCTTT.

This chain connects TRBV29-1 to TRBJ1-2; D is perhaps TRBD1 (6 bases). V lost 3 bases and J lost 5, with 10 bases in between. This CDR3 spans 12 amino acids. Germline CDR1 is SQVTM and CDR2 is ANQGSEA. CDR3 loop: CSVDAGEYGYTF. The CDR3 DNA follows: TGCAGCGTTGATGCAGGGGAATATGGCTACACCTTC.